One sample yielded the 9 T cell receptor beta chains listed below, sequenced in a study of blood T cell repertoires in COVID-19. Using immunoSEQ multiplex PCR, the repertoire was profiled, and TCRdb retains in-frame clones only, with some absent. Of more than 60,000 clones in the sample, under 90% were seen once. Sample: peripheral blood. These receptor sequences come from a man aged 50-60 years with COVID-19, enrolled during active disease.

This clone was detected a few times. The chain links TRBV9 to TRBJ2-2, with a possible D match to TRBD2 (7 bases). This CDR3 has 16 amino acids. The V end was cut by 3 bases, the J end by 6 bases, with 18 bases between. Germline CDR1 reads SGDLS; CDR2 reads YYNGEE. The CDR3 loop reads CASSAGEGGMAGELFF. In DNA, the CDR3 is TGTGCCAGCAGCGCCGGGGAGGGGGGAATGGCCGGGGAGCTGTTTTTT.

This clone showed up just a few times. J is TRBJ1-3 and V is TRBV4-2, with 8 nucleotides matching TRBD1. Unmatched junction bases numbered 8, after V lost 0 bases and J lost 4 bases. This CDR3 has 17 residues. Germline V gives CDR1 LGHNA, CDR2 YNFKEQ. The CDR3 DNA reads TGTGCCAGCAGCCAAGATCCCAGGGGGCCGGTGGGAAACACCATATATTTT. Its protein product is CASSQDPRGPVGNTIYF.

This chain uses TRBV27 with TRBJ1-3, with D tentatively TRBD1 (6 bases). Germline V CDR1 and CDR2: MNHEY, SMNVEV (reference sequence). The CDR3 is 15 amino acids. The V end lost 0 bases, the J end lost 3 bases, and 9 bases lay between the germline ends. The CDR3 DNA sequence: TGTGCCAGCAGTTTATCCGGGACAAGTGGAAACACCATATATTTT. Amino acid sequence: CASSLSGTSGNTIYF.

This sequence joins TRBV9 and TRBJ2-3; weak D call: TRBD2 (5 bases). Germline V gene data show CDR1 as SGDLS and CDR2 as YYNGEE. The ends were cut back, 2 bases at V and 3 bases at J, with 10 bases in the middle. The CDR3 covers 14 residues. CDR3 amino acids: CASSVAGFTDTQYF. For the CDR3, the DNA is TGTGCCAGCAGCGTCGCGGGTTTTACAGATACGCAGTATTTT.

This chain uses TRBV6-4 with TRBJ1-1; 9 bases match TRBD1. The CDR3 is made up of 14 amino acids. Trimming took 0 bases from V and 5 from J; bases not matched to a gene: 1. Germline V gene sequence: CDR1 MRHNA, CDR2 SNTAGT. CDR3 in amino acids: CASSDSDRGTEAFF. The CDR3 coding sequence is TGTGCCAGCAGTGACTCGGACAGGGGAACTGAAGCTTTCTTT.

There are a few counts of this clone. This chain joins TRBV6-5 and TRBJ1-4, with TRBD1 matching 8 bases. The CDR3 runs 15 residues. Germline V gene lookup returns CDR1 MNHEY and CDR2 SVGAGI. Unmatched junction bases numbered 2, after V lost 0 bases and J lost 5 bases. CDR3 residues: CASSYSRTGNEKLFF. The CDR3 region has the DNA TGTGCCAGCAGTTACTCGAGGACAGGGAATGAAAAACTGTTTTTT.

The CDR3: CATRSTGDFYNSPLHF. The CDR3 DNA follows: TGTGCCACCAGATCGACAGGGGATTTTTATAATTCACCCCTCCACTTT. V is TRBV24-1 and J is TRBJ1-6; 8 nucleotides agree with TRBD1. Trimming removed 7 bases from V and 4 bases from J; junction bases left unmatched: 8. This CDR3 comprises 16 residues. Germline values: CDR1 KGHDR, CDR2 SFDVKD.

The CDR3 DNA sequence: TGTGCCAGCAGGGCGACAGAGAACACTGAAGCTTTCTTT. This sequence encodes CASRATENTEAFF. The chain recombines TRBV2 with TRBJ1-1, with D possibly being TRBD1 (5 bases). From germline, CDR1 is SNHLY and CDR2 FYNNEI. The CDR3 is 13 residues long. Trimming removed 6 bases from V and 1 base from J, with 9 bases in between. The full variable domain, completed using reference TRBV2 and TRBJ1-1, is EPEVTQTPSHQVTQMGQEVILRCVPISNHLYFYWYRQILGQKVEFLVSFYNNEISEKSEIFDDQFSVERPDGSNFTLKIRSTKLEDSAMYFCASRATENTEAFFGQGTRLTVV.

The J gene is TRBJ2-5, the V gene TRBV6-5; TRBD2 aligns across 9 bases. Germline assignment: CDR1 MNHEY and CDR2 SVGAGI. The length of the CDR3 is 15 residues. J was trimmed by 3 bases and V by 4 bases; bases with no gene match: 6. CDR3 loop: CASSSETSGEETQYF. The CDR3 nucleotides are TGTGCCAGCAGTTCCGAGACTAGCGGTGAAGAGACCCAGTACTTC.